Listed below are T cell receptor beta chains from one sample, sequenced in a study of vaccination effects on CD4 cells after COVID-19. Antigen specificity for these receptors is unknown. Here immunoSEQ multiplex PCR was the method, and the copy in TCRdb shows in-frame clones only, minus some. The sample lists about 66,000 clones, around four fifths occurring once. Sequenced here: CD4+ T cells from PBMCs cultured with HCoV-OC43 spike peptides, sampled after COVID-19 vaccination. These receptors all stem from a human donor who received a COVID-19 vaccine. Each CDR3 is given with its conserved first and last residue. Fields, in order: J gene, clone size, D gene, CDR3 length, V gene, CDR3 protein, CDR3 DNA. The D gene is left open where the match is weak. Size is stated for part of the rows, as once, few or many counts, or as a class when the clone is expanded.

j_gene: TRBJ1-6; abundance: .; d_gene: .; len: 16; v_gene: TRBV10-2; CDR3aa: CASSERNKSYNSPLHF; CDR3nt: TGCGCCAGCAGTGAACGCAACAAGTCCTATAATTCACCCCTCCACTTT
j_gene: TRBJ1-3; abundance: .; d_gene: .; len: 15; v_gene: TRBV2; CDR3aa: CASSEREGAGNTIYF; CDR3nt: TGTGCCAGCAGTGAACGCGAGGGCGCTGGAAACACCATATATTTT
j_gene: TRBJ1-4; abundance: .; d_gene: .; len: 12; v_gene: TRBV5-6; CDR3aa: CASSLYAEKLFF; CDR3nt: TGTGCCAGCAGCTTGTATGCTGAAAAACTGTTTTTT
j_gene: TRBJ2-5; abundance: .; d_gene: TRBD2; len: 14; v_gene: TRBV9; CDR3aa: CASGKTSGGETQYF; CDR3nt: TGTGCCAGCGGGAAGACTAGCGGGGGTGAGACCCAGTACTTC
j_gene: TRBJ2-6; abundance: .; d_gene: .; len: 16; v_gene: TRBV27; CDR3aa: CASSLNRVSGANVLTF; CDR3nt: TGTGCCAGCAGTTTAAACAGGGTCTCTGGGGCCAACGTCCTGACTTTC
j_gene: TRBJ1-1; abundance: .; d_gene: .; len: 16; v_gene: TRBV6-5; CDR3aa: CASSYRTEGVNTEAFF; CDR3nt: TGTGCCAGCAGTTACCGGACGGAGGGGGTGAACACTGAAGCTTTCTTT
j_gene: TRBJ1-4; abundance: few; d_gene: .; len: 15; v_gene: TRBV19; CDR3aa: CASSIRGPDGEKLFF; CDR3nt: TGTGCCAGTAGTATCCGAGGCCCCGACGGGGAAAAACTGTTTTTT
j_gene: TRBJ2-5; abundance: .; d_gene: .; len: 13; v_gene: TRBV6-5; CDR3aa: CASSLFSFGPQYF; CDR3nt: TGTGCCAGCAGCCTATTCTCCTTCGGGCCCCAGTACTTC
j_gene: TRBJ1-5; abundance: .; d_gene: .; len: 14; v_gene: TRBV25-1; CDR3aa: CASSAPGSGQPQHF; CDR3nt: TGTGCCAGCAGTGCCCCAGGGTCGGGACAGCCCCAGCATTTT
j_gene: TRBJ1-2; abundance: .; d_gene: TRBD1; len: 13; v_gene: TRBV5-4; CDR3aa: CASSSGGGYGYTF; CDR3nt: TGTGCCAGCAGCTCAGGGGGCGGCTATGGCTACACCTTC
j_gene: TRBJ2-6; abundance: .; d_gene: .; len: 14; v_gene: TRBV28; CDR3aa: CASQRSSGANVLTF; CDR3nt: TGTGCCAGCCAAAGAAGCTCTGGGGCCAACGTCCTGACTTTC
j_gene: TRBJ2-3; abundance: .; d_gene: .; len: 14; v_gene: TRBV7-3; CDR3aa: CASSVGISTDTQYF; CDR3nt: TGTGCCAGCAGCGTGGGTATCAGCACAGATACGCAGTATTTT
j_gene: TRBJ2-3; abundance: .; d_gene: .; len: 15; v_gene: TRBV2; CDR3aa: CASSEQGISTDTQYF; CDR3nt: TGTGCCAGCAGTGAACAGGGGATTAGCACAGATACGCAGTATTTT
j_gene: TRBJ2-3; abundance: .; d_gene: .; len: 14; v_gene: TRBV5-4; CDR3aa: CASSLGGVKNTQYF; CDR3nt: TGTGCCAGCAGCTTGGGCGGGGTCAAAAATACGCAGTATTTT
j_gene: TRBJ2-2; abundance: .; d_gene: .; len: 16; v_gene: TRBV7-6; CDR3aa: CASSMFLGGNTGELFF; CDR3nt: TGTGCCAGCAGCATGTTTCTGGGGGGGAACACCGGGGAGCTGTTTTTT
j_gene: TRBJ1-6; abundance: .; d_gene: .; len: 14; v_gene: TRBV9; CDR3aa: CASSVGGVNSPLHF; CDR3nt: TGTGCCAGCAGCGTAGGAGGGGTTAATTCACCCCTCCACTTT
j_gene: TRBJ2-5; abundance: .; d_gene: .; len: 15; v_gene: TRBV28; CDR3aa: CASSPLGQSQETQYF; CDR3nt: TGTGCCAGCAGCCCCCTCGGACAGTCCCAAGAGACCCAGTACTTC
j_gene: TRBJ1-3; abundance: .; d_gene: .; len: 11; v_gene: TRBV20-1; CDR3aa: CSANYGNTIYF; CDR3nt: TGCAGTGCAAATTATGGAAACACCATATATTTT
j_gene: TRBJ2-4; abundance: few; d_gene: .; len: 14; v_gene: TRBV12-5; CDR3aa: CASAWGVAKNIQYF; CDR3nt: TGTGCTAGTGCCTGGGGGGTAGCCAAAAACATTCAGTACTTC
j_gene: TRBJ2-3; abundance: .; d_gene: .; len: 16; v_gene: TRBV27; CDR3aa: CASSLSNPSPGDTQYF; CDR3nt: TGTGCCAGCAGTTTGTCAAACCCTTCCCCTGGAGATACGCAGTATTTT
j_gene: TRBJ1-4; abundance: .; d_gene: TRBD1; len: 14; v_gene: TRBV7-9; CDR3aa: CASSKGQGFEKLFF; CDR3nt: TGTGCCAGCAGCAAGGGACAGGGGTTCGAAAAACTGTTTTTT
j_gene: TRBJ1-6; abundance: few; d_gene: .; len: 14; v_gene: TRBV5-1; CDR3aa: CASSLGTDYSPLHF; CDR3nt: TGCGCCAGCAGCTTGGGGACGGACTATTCACCCCTCCACTTT
j_gene: TRBJ2-2; abundance: .; d_gene: TRBD1; len: 16; v_gene: TRBV24-1; CDR3aa: CATSGGTGGVGGELFF; CDR3nt: TGTGCCACCAGTGGGGGGACAGGGGGCGTTGGCGGGGAGCTGTTTTTT
j_gene: TRBJ1-1; abundance: .; d_gene: .; len: 15; v_gene: TRBV7-2; CDR3aa: CASSLVNGARLEAFF; CDR3nt: TGTGCCAGCAGCTTAGTGAATGGTGCCCGACTTGAAGCTTTCTTT
j_gene: TRBJ1-2; abundance: .; d_gene: .; len: 12; v_gene: TRBV2; CDR3aa: CASSPDSYGYTF; CDR3nt: TGTGCCAGCAGTCCGGACAGTTATGGCTACACCTTC
j_gene: TRBJ2-6; abundance: .; d_gene: .; len: 13; v_gene: TRBV19; CDR3aa: CASSSSGANVLTF; CDR3nt: TGTGCCAGCTCAAGCTCTGGGGCCAACGTCCTGACTTTC
j_gene: TRBJ1-1; abundance: .; d_gene: .; len: 14; v_gene: TRBV5-1; CDR3aa: CASSFGNMNTEAFF; CDR3nt: TGCGCCAGCAGCTTTGGCAACATGAACACTGAAGCTTTCTTT
j_gene: TRBJ2-5; abundance: few; d_gene: TRBD1; len: 14; v_gene: TRBV5-1; CDR3aa: CASFQGDGDETQYF; CDR3nt: TGCGCCAGTTTCCAGGGGGATGGGGACGAGACCCAGTACTTC
j_gene: TRBJ2-3; abundance: .; d_gene: .; len: 12; v_gene: TRBV3-1/TRBV3-2; CDR3aa: CASSRGGDTQYF; CDR3nt: TGTGCCAGCAGCCGAGGAGGGGATACGCAGTATTTT
j_gene: TRBJ1-4; abundance: .; d_gene: .; len: 11; v_gene: TRBV28; CDR3aa: CASRTGEKLFF; CDR3nt: TGTGCCAGCAGGACAGGTGAAAAACTGTTTTTT
j_gene: TRBJ1-3; abundance: .; d_gene: .; len: 14; v_gene: TRBV19; CDR3aa: CASSTGQSRDTIYF; CDR3nt: TGTGCCAGTAGTACGGGACAATCAAGGGACACCATATATTTT